This T cell receptor beta chain stems from a study of cytomegalovirus exposure and HLA in healthy donors (dated by TCRdb to 2016 to 2017). With regard to the full study: According to an earlier analysis of several hundred of the donors, 150 million to 200 million T cells yielded roughly 100 million unique TCR beta sequences and about 300 Gb of sequence data. An early release that covered 640 HLA-typed donors contained about 300 gigabases of sequencing data and 75 million to 100 million unique TCR sequences. Of the roughly 400 genotyped donors, about 80% fell in the genetic ancestry cluster associated with self-reported Caucasian donors. The study was designed to test whether signatures of past pathogen exposure could be identified by cataloging public T cell receptors. The T cell repertoires of about 700 subjects were profiled by immunosequencing and related to cytomegalovirus serostatus. Along with the roughly 710-subject first cohort, a separate validation cohort of some 130 different subjects was used. High-throughput TCR immunosequencing, statistical association of individual TCRs with disease status, and machine learning were combined to predict cytomegalovirus infection status. To study patterns of TCR occurrence, a later analysis re-analyzed previously published TCR beta repertoires from more than 550 donors and added high-resolution HLA genotyping. Rather than using new phenotypic data, the later analysis identified candidate immune exposures from TCR beta sequences and from how often those sequences occurred across donors. An earlier analysis of fewer than 750 of the donors used high-throughput TCR beta sequencing to judge whether each TCR beta V gene segment behaved as functional or pseudogenic. Donor age, sex, ethnicity and CMV serostatus were compiled together with the repertoire data. A later genetic analysis took genome-wide SNP genotypes for about 55% of the 666 donors and used that subset as a discovery cohort. All discovery cohort repertoires had been generated on a single sequencing platform. Both class I and class II loci were covered by HLA typing, at four-digit resolution. Typing coverage differed by locus: A, B, C, DRB1 and DQB1 were typed in roughly 620-630 donors, DQA1 in around 500, DPA1 in 600 to 610, and DPB1 in around 440. Because of strong linkage in the cohort, roughly five DR-DQ haplotypes were treated as single units for association and clustering. Among 398 genotyped donors of the cohort, an average of approximately 240,000 unique TCR beta nucleotide sequences were sequenced per donor, around a sixth of them non-productive. Study-level results and caveats: Because counts were too low, fewer than 20 rarely observed V segments, including chromosome 9 orphons, were excluded from the earlier analysis of around 590 of the donors. Most TCR sequences were observed very rarely across donors, whereas some public TCRs were present in many individuals. A later analysis associated about 16,000 TCR beta sequences with specific HLA alleles at a false discovery rate of 0.05. A further reported finding was that TCR beta sequences accurately predicted the HLA-A and HLA-B alleles for most subjects in the first cohort. Three of the identified cytomegalovirus-associated TCR beta chains were confirmed in vitro to be specific for cytomegalovirus antigens. Correlated functional status among segregating V segments might reflect linkage disequilibrium, but an unknown experimental factor could not be ruled out. An association between a missense DCLRE1C variant and V-gene and J-gene trimming of TCR beta chains was found in a later genetic analysis and replicated in an independent cohort. Broadly in line with IMGT annotations, most TCR beta V segments showed up in productive rearrangements about 87% or about 30% of the time in an earlier analysis of several hundred of the donors. In a later analysis, TCR association rates were found to vary across HLA loci, with the most associated TCRs seen for DRB1 alleles and the fewest for HLA-C alleles. CMV serostatus was the only immune exposure information available for the cohort. The study gave a list of about 170 TCR beta chains associated with cytomegalovirus. Presence/absence analyses assumed roughly uniform sequencing depth across donors, an assumption that may not hold. A cluster of highly shared sequence variants was judged likely to be a technical artifact of the sequencing pipeline. In a later analysis, HLA-associated TCR beta chains showed more clonal expansion and lower generation probabilities than non-associated chains that were equally common. In both the original and validation cohorts, the classifier was reported to diagnose cytomegalovirus status with high specificity and sensitivity. Assigning TCR associations to individual alleles was difficult when HLA alleles, especially DR and DQ, strongly co-occurred. A later analysis found that most CMV-associated TCR beta chains appeared HLA-restricted, with HLA associations seemingly driven largely by CMV exposure. A later analysis reported that several top co-occurrence clusters appeared linked to parvovirus B19, influenza, CMV and Epstein-Barr virus. Compared with the roughly 700-donor mean, donors in an Asian-associated ancestry cluster had fewer N-insertions in productive TCRs, according to a later genetic analysis. In this cohort, only TCR beta chains were sequenced, and detectable features were limited by the absence of alpha or paired-chain data. It was suggested by the authors that the approach could potentially be generalized to other disease states and immunological phenotypes. Because HLA typing was missing for some donors at each locus, association tests included only the typed subset.

In total, 630 or so healthy bone marrow donors made up the cohort. Cohort members were all nominally healthy when sampled, although unrecorded immune exposures were likely present. The donor tested CMV seronegative and was one of the 352 seronegative cohort members. A peripheral blood sample was collected from each donor, and TCR beta sequencing was performed on peripheral blood mononuclear cells. Genomic DNA was extracted from the blood cell samples with the Qiagen DNeasy Blood Extraction Kit. In the case of this clone: Its antigen specificity is not known. Base qualities are not at hand, and no much larger clone is one base apart.

Receptor amplification or capture employed the immunoSEQ multiplex PCR assay. For the multiplex PCR, a mixture combining 60 forward primers for TCR Vbeta segments and 13 reverse primers for TCR Jbeta segments was used. Amplification of the CDR3 region of rearranged TCR beta genes was performed with a multiplex PCR assay on genomic DNA. Amplified TCR beta libraries were sequenced as 87-base-pair reads on the Illumina HiSeq System. From the authors' description of their analysis: A later analysis counted about 80 million unique TCR beta chains across the 550 to 700 repertoires, and 9 million to 14 million of these chains were shared by at least two donors. To remove PCR and sequencing errors, raw reads were error-corrected and collapsed into unique sequences using a nearest-neighbor algorithm that merged closely related sequences. CDR3 sequences were aligned to IMGT reference sequences to assign V, D and J gene segments. For a sequence to be retained, a match of at least six nucleotides was required to both a V gene segment and a J gene segment. A rearrangement counted as productive if the CDR3 had no stop codons and remained in frame with V and J, and every other rearrangement counted as non-productive. CDR3 was defined by IMGT convention, running from the second conserved V-encoded cysteine to the conserved J-encoded phenylalanine. In an earlier analysis of around 570 of the donors, sequences lacking an unambiguous match to a single V gene segment were excluded. In an earlier analysis of several hundred of the donors, V segments were called functional above 56.7% productive rearrangements and were called segregating when the between-donor standard deviation exceeded 5%. A statistical classification framework was built for diagnosing cytomegalovirus status from the catalog of TCR beta chain sequences. In a later analysis, TCR nucleotide sequences were compared against IMGT/GENE-DB human TR gene sequences so that V and J genes could be assigned. In a later analysis, CDR3 sequences and most-parsimonious VDJ recombination scenarios were assigned using the TCRdist pipeline. In a later analysis, every TCR beta chain was defined by the combination of its CDR3 amino acid sequence and its V-gene family, and reads without a unique V-gene family were dropped. In a later analysis, fewer than 600 highly shared, low-generation-probability nucleotide sequences were removed to address suspected cross-contamination and a sequencing artifact. A later analysis calculated a clonal expansion index for each public chain from normalized within-repertoire ranks of inferred template counts. In a later analysis, generation probabilities were computed with a VDJ recombination model fitted to out-of-frame rearrangements, and the resulting probabilities were checked against IGoR. Hypergeometric tests were used in a later analysis to score TCR-TCR, TCR-HLA and TCR-CMV co-occurrence, with a repertoire-size bias correction applied to the TCR pairs. In a later analysis, false discovery rates were estimated by permuting HLA or CMV assignments 20 times. A later analysis grouped co-occurring TCRs with DBSCAN, adding TCRdist sequence similarity when clustering within HLA-allele-positive subsets. For co-occurrence clustering, repertoires with fewer than 30,000 or more than 120,000 public chains were excluded, along with five or six repertoires with anomalous nucleotide sharing. Imported from immuneACCESS, the table was reduced by TCRdb to in-frame sequences with V and J called. These copies leave out some clones; in studies compared against another copy, an unresolved V gene accounts for under half, and the cause of the remainder is not known. That table supplies the V and J calls and clone size; D and trimming were determined from the DNA. This sample gives 130,000 to 150,000 clones in total; roughly 80% of them show up just once. Together, the top ten hold about 3.4% of the sample.

The clonotype was recovered from a male donor in good health and CMV-seronegative. The material sequenced was PBMCs.

The CDR3 loop reads CASSETGHQAFF. The nucleotide sequence reads as follows: TGTGCCAGCAGTGAAACAGGGCACCAAGCTTTCTTT. The chain employs TRBV2 and TRBJ1-1; the D segment could be TRBD1, given 6 matching bases. The CDR3 starts with the cysteine, ends with the phenylalanine, and has 12 residues. The kept DNA is CDR3 alone, 36 bases in frame from the first base. Per the germline V gene, SNHLY is the CDR1 and FYNNEI is the CDR2. Trimming at the junction amounts to 2 bases on V and 9 bases on J, and the germline ends lie 10 bases apart.